Below are 30 T cell receptor beta chains sequenced from a single sample in a study of low-dose radiotherapy and immunotherapy resistance in tumors. Time point described: after trial treatment. Treatment meaning: LDRT plus nivolumab, ipilimumab, low-dose cyclophosphamide and aspirin (RACIN trial). Alpha- and beta-chain coverage of first-strand cDNA came from TRAV- and TRBV-specific primers. TCRs were amplified for about 18 PCR cycles with a constant-region primer and V-primer adapter. TCRdb processed the reads anew with MiXCR; each CDR3 protein has one entry. The sample shows about 97,000 distinct CDR3 sequences, around 21% of them seen only once. The source was PBMCs, collected after low-dose radiotherapy plus immunotherapy. These receptors were obtained from a male donor with prostate cancer.

This clonotype was detected ten times or more. The junction shows a germline mismatch at one end, possibly a read error. The rearrangement joins TRBV5-5 to TRBJ2-1, with 10 bases aligning to TRBD2. This CDR3 comprises 19 residues. Germline CDR1 is SGHKS and CDR2 is YYEKEE (reference sequence). This chain's CDR3 is CASSLSGSGGPTSYNEQFF. The CDR3 nucleotides read TGCGCCAGCAGCTTGAGTGGTAGCGGGGGGCCTACGAGTTACAATGAGCAGTTCTTC.

There are many counts of this clonotype. This chain links TRBV5-4 with TRBJ2-5; a weak D match, TRBD2 (6 bases). Germline CDR1 is SGHNT and CDR2 is YYREEE (reference sequence). The V end was cut by 0 bases, the J end by 5 bases, with 14 bases between. The CDR3 runs to 15 residues. The CDR3: CASSLALGGSETQYF. CDR3 nucleotide sequence: TGTGCCAGCAGCTTGGCCTTGGGGGGTTCGGAGACCCAGTACTTC.

This clonotype has ten or more counts. The chain is built from TRBV2 and TRBJ2-7; a weak D match, TRBD2 (6 bases). The CDR3 is 13 residues long. Trimming removed 7 bases from V and 4 bases from J, with 14 bases in between. From germline, CDR1 is SNHLY and CDR2 FYNNEI. DNA of the CDR3: TGTGCCAGCACCTGGGACTTTGCTTACGAGCAGTACTTC. Translating gives CASTWDFAYEQYF.

This clonotype appeared many times. V and J are TRBV7-9 and TRBJ2-2; maybe TRBD1 (6 bases). This CDR3 contains 17 residues. The germline gives CDR1 SEHNR, CDR2 FQNEAQ (reference sequence). The V end lost 4 bases, the J end lost 1 base, and 16 bases lay between the germline ends. The CDR3 here is CASSSTRDTGNTGELFF. The CDR3 coding sequence is TGTGCCAGCAGCTCGACCAGGGACACGGGGAACACCGGGGAGCTGTTTTTT.

Many counts were recorded for this clonotype. DNA of the CDR3: TGCAGCGTTGCGCCGACAGCGAACACTGAAGCTTTCTTT. Translating gives CSVAPTANTEAFF. This chain links TRBV29-1 with TRBJ1-1; D perhaps matches TRBD1 (5 bases). Germline CDR1 SQVTM, CDR2 ANQGSEA. V was shortened by 4 bases and J by 1 base, with 10 bases between the two germline ends. The CDR3 totals 13 residues.

This clonotype appeared many times. The chain links TRBV4-1 to TRBJ1-2; 9 bases align to TRBD1. Germline assignment: CDR1 MGHRA and CDR2 YSYEKL. The CDR3 totals 15 residues. The trim removed 1 base at V and 8 bases at J, leaving 8 bases unmatched. The CDR3 region is CASSQAGQGIGGYTF. DNA for the CDR3: TGCGCCAGCAGCCAAGCAGGACAGGGGATAGGAGGCTACACCTTC.

This clonotype was seen repeatedly, ten times or more. This chain links TRBV2 with TRBJ2-6, with 9 bases aligning to TRBD1. The CDR3 covers 19 residues. The germline V gene has CDR1 SNHLY and CDR2 FYNNEI. The junction had 10 bases not matched to a gene; V was cut back by 4 bases and J by 0 bases. DNA for the CDR3: TGTGCCAGCAGTGCCCCCCAGACAGGGGGTAGCTCTGGGGCCAACGTCCTGACTTTC. Amino acids: CASSAPQTGGSSGANVLTF.

This clonotype was picked up many times. The rearrangement joins TRBV12-3 or TRBV12-4 to TRBJ1-1; TRBD1 is a possible D gene (6 bases). V lost 6 bases and J 6 bases, leaving 17 bases between the germline ends. The length of the CDR3 is 14 residues. CDR3 amino acids: CASRTRGFFAEAFF. The CDR3 coding sequence is TGTGCCAGCAGAACCAGGGGTTTCTTCGCTGAAGCTTTCTTT.

V gene TRBV11-2 combines with J gene TRBJ2-1; D unresolved. Trimming removed 3 bases at V and 6 bases at J, with 9 bases between. Looked up from germline, CDR1 is SGHAT and CDR2 is FQNNGV. CDR3 length: 13 amino acids. The CDR3 protein is CASSFTGPNEQFF. CDR3 DNA sequence: TGTGCCAGCAGCTTTACTGGGCCCAATGAGCAGTTCTTC.

At least ten counts were recorded for this clonotype. The genes are TRBV6-6 and TRBJ1-5; D remains unclear. The CDR3 length is 17 residues. Germline V gives CDR1 MNHNY, CDR2 SVGAGI (reference sequence). V was trimmed by 6 bases and J by 1 base, leaving 19 bases between them. CDR3 sequence (DNA): TGTGCCAGCAGCCCACCCCGTGAGGGTACGAGCAATCAGCCCCAGCATTTT. It yields the protein CASSPPREGTSNQPQHF.

This clonotype has at least ten counts. The rearrangement joins TRBV27 to TRBJ2-5; possibly TRBD1 or TRBD2 for D (5 bases each). Trimming took off 6 bases at V and 1 base at J, with 9 bases between the two ends. This CDR3 spans 13 amino acids. From germline, CDR1 is MNHEY and CDR2 SMNVEV (reference sequence). The CDR3 region has the DNA TGTGCCAGCAGAGGGACGGTCCAAGAGACCCAGTACTTC. This encodes CASRGTVQETQYF.

This clonotype appeared once. V is TRBV5-1 and J is TRBJ1-4; D is unresolved. CDR3 length: 14 amino acids. CDR1 and CDR2 from the germline V gene are SGHRS and YFSETQ. Trimming took off 7 bases at V and 6 bases at J, with 16 bases between the two ends. The CDR3 here is CASSAYIGYEKLFF. DNA of the CDR3: TGCGCCAGCTCAGCTTACATAGGGTATGAAAAACTGTTTTTT.

There are many counts of this clonotype. This chain uses TRBV11-2 with TRBJ1-4; weak D call: TRBD1 (6 bases). Germline lookup yields CDR1 SGHAT and CDR2 FQNNGV. This CDR3 has 17 residues. The ends were cut back, 4 bases at V and 3 bases at J, with 18 bases in the middle. CDR3 sequence reads: CASSSTGGLMANEKLFF. The DNA for the CDR3 is TGTGCCAGCAGCTCTACCGGGGGGCTAATGGCTAATGAAAAACTGTTTTTT.

The sample holds many counts of this clonotype. The chain links TRBV15 to TRBJ1-4; TRBD1 might be the D (5 bases). This CDR3 spans 15 amino acids. Germline V CDR1 and CDR2: LNHNV, YYDKDF (reference sequence). With 5 bases removed from V and 0 bases from J, the gap between germline ends came to 10 bases. The CDR3 DNA reads TGTGCCACCAGCGGGGACCGTGCAACTAATGAAAAACTGTTTTTT. It codes for CATSGDRATNEKLFF.

The CDR3 is CASTWQVETQHF. The CDR3 DNA is TGTGCCAGCACCTGGCAGGTTGAGACCCAGCATTTT. The chain recombines TRBV14 with TRBJ1-5; no definite D call. The germline V gene has CDR1 SGHDN and CDR2 FVKESK. This CDR3 is 12 amino acids long. V lost 7 bases to trimming and J lost 11 bases, with 15 bases between them.

This clonotype was picked up many times. This rearrangement joins TRBV20-1 to TRBJ2-3; 9 bases are shared with TRBD2. V shed 3 bases, J shed 2 bases, and the junction held 6 bases outside the gene matches. This CDR3 region has 15 residues. The germline V gene encodes CDR1 DFQATT and CDR2 SNEGSKA (reference sequence). The CDR3 is CSASPSGGNTDTQYF. The DNA of the CDR3 is TGCAGTGCTAGTCCCAGCGGGGGGAACACAGATACGCAGTATTTT.

This clonotype was found many times. Germline is not matched at one junction end, which may reflect a read error. V is TRBV29-1 and J is TRBJ2-3; TRBD2 matches 8 bases. This CDR3 region has 18 residues. Germline V CDR1 and CDR2: SQVTM, ANQGSEA. The DNA for the CDR3 is TGCAGCGTTAAAGAGCCGCGGGGGGCCCCCCAAAGCTCAGATACGCAGTATTTT. This translates into CSVKEPRGAPQSSDTQYF.

This clonotype has ten or more counts. This chain joins TRBV3-1 and TRBJ1-1; unclear D gene. CDR1 is LGHDT and CDR2 is YNNKEL in the germline V gene (reference sequence). V was pared by 3 bases and J by 0 bases, with 5 bases between. The CDR3 has 13 amino acids. The DNA of the CDR3 is TGTGCCAGCAGCCAGTTTGTGAACACTGAAGCTTTCTTT. Amino acids: CASSQFVNTEAFF.

This rearrangement joins TRBV7-2 to TRBJ2-5, with D possibly called TRBD1 or TRBD2 (6 bases each). V lost 1 base, J lost 5 bases, and 11 bases lay in between. Per germline, CDR1 SGHTA and CDR2 FQGNSA. The CDR3 consists of 14 residues. CDR3 in DNA: TGTGCCAGCAGCTTAGATTTGGGGGGCGAGACCCAGTACTTC. Translated, it gives CASSLDLGGETQYF.

The chain combines TRBV3-1 with TRBJ2-1, with TRBD2 matching over 7 bases. Trimming removed 7 bases from V and 1 base from J; junction bases left unmatched: 4. The CDR3 runs to 14 residues. The germline V gene has CDR1 LGHDT and CDR2 YNNKEL (reference sequence). CDR3 in DNA: TGTGCCAGCACCCAGCGGGGTTCCTACAATGAGCAGTTCTTC. Protein sequence: CASTQRGSYNEQFF.

In this sample, this clonotype turned up many times. The chain is built from TRBV30 and TRBJ1-1; the D gene is possibly TRBD1 (5 bases). V was shortened by 2 bases and J by 4 bases, with 8 bases between the two germline ends. Germline CDR1 and CDR2: GTSNPN and SVGIG (reference sequence). The CDR3 length is 12 residues. DNA of the CDR3: TGTGCCTGGAGTCCGGGGGGCACTGAAGCTTTCTTT. Protein sequence: CAWSPGGTEAFF.

This clonotype was detected ten times or more. V gene TRBV20-1 combines with J gene TRBJ2-1; 7 bases fit TRBD1. V dropped 6 bases and J dropped 1; count of bases not matched to a gene: 12. The CDR3 runs 16 residues. Per the germline V gene, CDR1 is DFQATT and CDR2 is SNEGSKA (reference sequence). The CDR3 sequence is CSAQTKGALSYNEQFF. The CDR3 region has the DNA TGCAGTGCCCAGACTAAGGGGGCGCTTTCCTACAATGAGCAGTTCTTC.

The chain is built from TRBV9 and TRBJ2-2; 7 bases align to TRBD1. The CDR3 length is 16 residues. V dropped 3 bases and J dropped 4; count of bases not matched to a gene: 9. Per the germline V gene, CDR1 is SGDLS and CDR2 is YYNGEE. The CDR3 nucleotides read TGTGCCAGCAGCGCCCCTCGACAGGGCGGCACCGGGGAGCTGTTTTTT. It is translated as CASSAPRQGGTGELFF.

The chain has TRBV30 and TRBJ1-4, with 8 bases identical to TRBD1. Trimming at V came to 2 bases and at J to 7 bases, leaving 6 bases not matched to a gene. Germline CDR1 GTSNPN, CDR2 SVGIG (reference sequence). This CDR3 contains 14 residues. The CDR3 DNA is TGTGCCTGGAGTACAGGACAGGGTGGTGAAAAACTGTTTTTT. It yields the protein CAWSTGQGGEKLFF.

This clonotype was counted at least ten times. The chain uses TRBV7-9 and TRBJ2-1; D remains ambiguous. CDR1 and CDR2 (germline): SEHNR, FQNEAQ (reference sequence). The CDR3 is 14 amino acids. The V end was cut by 0 bases, the J end by 8 bases, with 11 bases between. The CDR3 DNA follows: TGTGCCAGCAGCTTAGCGCAGGCCCGAGATGAGCAGTTCTTC. Its translation is CASSLAQARDEQFF.

This clonotype has at least ten counts. The chain uses TRBV5-5 and TRBJ2-2, with 7 bases aligning to TRBD1. CDR1 is SGHKS and CDR2 is YYEKEE in the germline V gene (reference sequence). The CDR3 runs to 17 residues. The J segment lost 0 bases and the V segment lost 4 bases, leaving 9 bases of the junction unmatched. CDR3 bases: TGTGCCAGCAGCCGAGAACAGGGGACCACGAACACCGGGGAGCTGTTTTTT. Protein sequence: CASSREQGTTNTGELFF.

V gene TRBV20-1 combines with J gene TRBJ2-1; 9 positions agree with TRBD1. This CDR3 region has 14 residues. V lost 2 bases to trimming and J lost 6 bases; unmatched junction nucleotides: 5. The germline V gene encodes CDR1 DFQATT and CDR2 SNEGSKA (reference sequence). As DNA, the CDR3 is TGCAGTGCTAGAAGCCGGGACAGGGTCAATGAGCAGTTCTTC. This sequence encodes CSARSRDRVNEQFF.

The chain carries TRBV7-9 and TRBJ2-3; the D call may be TRBD1 or TRBD2 (5 bases each). The CDR3 is 16 amino acids. CDR1 is SEHNR, CDR2 FQNEAQ, per germline (reference sequence). V was shortened by 5 bases and J by 6 bases, with 21 bases between the two germline ends. CDR3 DNA sequence: TGTGCCAGCAGCCCAGGAGAGGGGTCTTCTCGGGATACGCAGTATTTT. Protein product: CASSPGEGSSRDTQYF.

The chain joins TRBV7-2 to TRBJ2-3; 8 bases line up with TRBD1. The V and J ends lost 5 bases and 1 base, in that order; junction bases with no gene match: 17. Germline CDR1 is SGHTA and CDR2 is FQGNSA. CDR3 length: 19 residues. CDR3 amino acids: CASSRYRTGTLLGTDTQYF. The CDR3 DNA reads as TGTGCCAGCAGCCGCTACAGGACAGGGACCCTTTTGGGCACAGATACGCAGTATTTT.

This clonotype was recorded at least ten times. The chain uses TRBV20-1 and TRBJ2-3; the D is unclear. The CDR3 spans 12 residues. V lost 3 bases and J 2 bases, leaving 6 bases between the germline ends. Germline-derived CDR1 and CDR2 are DFQATT and SNEGSKA (reference sequence). The CDR3 nucleotides are TGCAGTGCTAGGGAGAACACAGATACGCAGTATTTT. This translates into CSARENTDTQYF.